Given below is one T cell receptor (beta chain) in context. This entry is derived from a study of technical replicates of blood from a few donors. Sequencing used immunoSEQ multiplex PCR; TCRdb keeps in-frame clones, though not all of them. The sample contains tens of thousands of clones, approximately 94% of which appear only once. Sequencing input: T cells isolated from PBMCs. The TCR sequence derives from a human donor in good health.

The CDR3 DNA is TGCGCCAGCCGGAAGCAGACAGGGGGAATCTCCTACGAGCAGTACTTC. It encodes CASRKQTGGISYEQYF. V gene TRBV23-1 combines with J gene TRBJ2-7, with 9 nucleotides matching TRBD1. TRBV23-1 is filed as an ORF, its function uncertain. After removal of 8 bases from V and 0 bases from J, the junction contained 11 bases not matched to a gene. This CDR3 has 16 residues.